These 11 T cell receptor beta chains originate from one sample sequenced in a study of blood T cells in healthy people across ages. Together with a sample-barcoded 5' primer, a J-beta primer mix was included in a second PCR lasting about 6 to 11 cycles. TCRdb analysed the 5' RACE reads with MiXCR anew, one entry per CDR3 protein. Here the sample spans hundreds of thousands of distinct CDR3 sequences, around 43% being singletons. Material: blood. Receptors originate from a man aged 55 to 70 in good health.

This clonotype turned up a few times. The V and J genes are TRBV7-9 and TRBJ1-2; 9 nucleotides align to TRBD1. The CDR3 has 16 amino acids. The J segment lost 8 bases and the V segment lost 5 bases, leaving 15 bases of the junction unmatched. Germline CDR1 is SEHNR and CDR2 is FQNEAQ (reference sequence). As DNA, the CDR3 is TGTGCCAGCAGCCGAAGTTCTACCGGGACAGGGAACGGCTACACCTTC. Protein: CASSRSSTGTGNGYTF.

This chain joins TRBV29-1 and TRBJ2-2, with TRBD1 matching over 7 bases. With 4 bases clipped from V and 6 bases from J, the junction kept 8 bases outside the gene matches. The CDR3 length is 14 residues. Looked up from germline, CDR1 is SQVTM and CDR2 is ANQGSEA. CDR3 coding DNA: TGCAGCGTTGGAAAGGGGGCCGTGGCCGGGGAGCTGTTTTTT. Protein product: CSVGKGAVAGELFF.

The V and J genes are TRBV30 and TRBJ2-5, with D maybe TRBD1 (5 bases). Germline CDR1 is GTSNPN and CDR2 is SVGIG (reference sequence). The ends were cut back, 0 bases at V and 11 bases at J, with 16 bases in the middle. The CDR3 is 13 residues long. DNA for the CDR3: TGTGCCTGGAGTGTACAATCAGGGAACCAGCAGTACTTC. This encodes CAWSVQSGNQQYF. Variable domain in full (rest from reference TRBV30 and TRBJ2-5): SQTIHQWPATLVQPVGSPLSLECTVEGTSNPNLYWYRQAAGRGLQLLFYSVGIGQISSEVPQNLSASRPQDRQFILSSKKLLLSDSGFYLCAWSVQSGNQQYFGPGTRLLVL.

In this sample, this clonotype turned up a few times. The chain is built from TRBV20-1 and TRBJ2-5; a weak D match, TRBD2 (6 bases). Trimming left V 6 bases short and J 1 base short, with 12 bases between. Per germline, CDR1 DFQATT and CDR2 SNEGSKA (reference sequence). This CDR3 has 13 amino acids. In nucleotides, the CDR3 is TGCAGTGCAGCGGAGGGGCTCCAAGAGACCCAGTACTTC. Residues: CSAAEGLQETQYF.

The rearrangement joins TRBV4-3 to TRBJ1-5; D may be TRBD1 (6 bases). The V gene lost 2 bases and the J gene lost 2 bases, with 10 bases spanning the gap. CDR1 is LGHNA and CDR2 is YSLEER in the germline V gene. CDR3 size: 15 residues. CDR3 sequence reads: CASSQIQGGNQPQHF. The CDR3 nucleotides are TGCGCCAGCAGCCAAATACAGGGTGGCAATCAGCCCCAGCATTTT.

This clonotype was seen just once. This chain joins TRBV3-1 and TRBJ2-1; 8 nucleotides match TRBD2. This CDR3 region has 20 residues. With 0 bases clipped from V and 4 bases from J, the junction kept 17 bases outside the gene matches. Germline loops: CDR1 LGHDT, CDR2 YNNKEL (reference sequence). This CDR3 reads CASSQDGSRRGAPPYNEQFF. The CDR3 DNA reads as TGTGCCAGCAGCCAAGACGGGTCTAGGCGGGGGGCCCCCCCTTACAATGAGCAGTTCTTC.

Note on this clonotype: One end of the junction varies from germline; a read error may be responsible. The J gene is TRBJ2-6, the V gene TRBV7-9; tentatively, D is TRBD1 or TRBD2 (5 bases each). The CDR3 is made up of 16 amino acids. Germline values: CDR1 SEHNR, CDR2 FQNEAQ (reference sequence). In nucleotides, the CDR3 is TGTGCCAGCAGCTTAGCGCGAGGGTCTGGGGCCGACGTCCTGACTTTC. Translation gives CASSLARGSGADVLTF.

The CDR3 spells CASSSYRGMNTEAFF. CDR3 nucleotide sequence: TGTGCCAGCAGTTCCTACAGGGGCATGAACACTGAAGCTTTCTTT. This chain links TRBV6-6 with TRBJ1-1, with 7 positions matching TRBD1. This CDR3 region has 15 residues. Germline CDR1 is MNHNY and CDR2 is SVGAGI (reference sequence). Trimming at V came to 4 bases and at J to 0 bases, leaving 5 bases not matched to a gene.

In its sample, this clonotype was seen a few times. This chain uses TRBV14 with TRBJ2-1; TRBD1 is a possible D gene (5 bases). V gave up 0 bases and J gave up 4 bases, with 19 bases separating them. The CDR3 has 18 residues. Germline V gene data show CDR1 as SGHDN and CDR2 as FVKESK. The CDR3, as DNA: TGTGCCAGCAGCCAAGAGCTCAGGGCTGGCTTGGTTTACAATGAGCAGTTCTTC. The encoded protein is CASSQELRAGLVYNEQFF. Full variable domain (remainder filled in from reference TRBV14 and TRBJ2-1): EAGVTQFPSHSVIEKGQTVTLRCDPISGHDNLYWYRRVMGKEIKFLLHFVKESKQDESGMPNNRFLAERTGGTYSTLKVQPAELEDSGVYFCASSQELRAGLVYNEQFFGPGTRLTVL.

This chain links TRBV21-1 with TRBJ2-2; TRBD1, as called in the table, went unchecked against the DNA. TRBV21-1 is labeled a pseudogene. CDR3 length: 16 residues. CDR3 DNA sequence: TGTGCCAGCAGCACCAGGTCAGGGGCGAACACCGGGGAGCTGTTTTTT. Protein: CASSTRSGANTGELFF.

This chain uses TRBV3-1 with TRBJ2-7; D is uncertain. V shed 1 base and J shed 5 bases, with 6 bases lying between them. Germline CDR1 reads LGHDT; CDR2 reads YNNKEL (reference sequence). The CDR3 consists of 12 residues. CDR3 residues: CASSQVVHEQYF. The CDR3 nucleotides are TGTGCCAGCAGCCAAGTTGTCCACGAGCAGTACTTC.